The 7 T cell receptor beta chains reported below all come from one sample, sequenced in a study of blood T cell repertoires in COVID-19. TCRdb's table, derived via immunoSEQ multiplex PCR, lists solely in-frame clones and lacks some. The sample holds approximately 250,000 clones; 91% are singletons and the top ten take 2.8%. The sequencing sample was made of PBMCs or T cells enriched from blood (not recorded which). The receptors stem from a man aged 35 to 55 who had been exposed to COVID-19.

The V call is TRBV3-1 (or the pseudogene TRBV3-2), the J call TRBJ2-2, with D perhaps TRBD2 (7 bases). The CDR3 is made up of 14 amino acids. Trimming removed 3 bases from V and 6 bases from J, with 11 bases in between. CDR1 is LGHDT, CDR2 YNNKEL, per germline (reference sequence). The CDR3 DNA sequence: TGTGCCAGCAGCCAGACAGGACTAGCCGGGGAGCTGTTTTTT. Amino acids: CASSQTGLAGELFF.

The rearrangement links TRBV2 to TRBJ2-1; 11 nucleotides match TRBD2. This CDR3 comprises 14 residues. Unmatched junction bases numbered 4, after V lost 7 bases and J lost 5 bases. The germline gives CDR1 SNHLY, CDR2 FYNNEI. CDR3 in amino acids: CASIGLAGNNEQFF. In DNA form, the CDR3 reads TGTGCCAGCATTGGACTAGCGGGCAACAATGAGCAGTTCTTC.

The genes are TRBV28 and TRBJ1-3; D may be TRBD1 (6 bases). CDR1 and CDR2 (germline): MDHEN, SYDVKM. Trimming removed 6 bases from V and 0 bases from J, with 15 bases in between. The CDR3 loop spans 16 amino acids. The CDR3 region is CASRGHTGASGNTIYF. CDR3 nucleotides: TGTGCCAGCAGGGGACACACCGGGGCCTCTGGAAACACCATATATTTT.

V is TRBV30 and J is TRBJ1-2; 9 bases are a match to TRBD1. The CDR3 consists of 15 residues. Trimming took 0 bases from V and 7 from J; bases not matched to a gene: 9. The germline V gene has CDR1 GTSNPN and CDR2 SVGIG (reference sequence). The CDR3 spells CAWSVPGQGRGGYTF. CDR3 DNA: TGTGCCTGGAGTGTACCCGGACAGGGGCGTGGTGGCTACACCTTC.

The chain employs TRBV6-2 or TRBV6-3 and TRBJ1-6; TRBD1 matches 7 bases. Germline CDR1 MNHEY, CDR2 SVGEGT. CDR3 length: 16 residues. V was clipped by 6 bases and J by 3 bases; unmatched bases: 8. The CDR3 is CASSAARQGYNSPLHF. DNA of the CDR3: TGTGCCAGCAGCGCCGCCCGACAGGGCTATAATTCACCCCTCCACTTT.

CDR3 nucleotides: TGTGCCAGCAGCCAAAGAGACAGGGTTTTCGGAAACACCATATATTTT. It yields the protein CASSQRDRVFGNTIYF. V and J are TRBV3-1 (or the pseudogene TRBV3-2) and TRBJ1-3; 7 nucleotides match TRBD1. V trimming: 2 bases; J trimming: 4 bases; junction bases outside the gene matches: 8. Germline V CDR1 and CDR2: LGHDT, YNNKEL (reference sequence). The CDR3 sequence is 16 residues long.

The genes are TRBV5-5 and TRBJ2-7; no clear D gene. The V gene's germline CDR1 is SGHKS and CDR2 YYEKEE (reference sequence). CDR3 length: 13 residues. V gave up 0 bases and J gave up 1 base, with 5 bases separating them. The CDR3 reads CASSLGVSYEQYF. In DNA form, the CDR3 reads TGTGCCAGCAGCTTGGGCGTATCCTACGAGCAGTACTTC.